This entry lists 5 T cell receptor beta chains sequenced from one sample in a study of Ad26.COV2.S vaccination and SARS-CoV-2 variants. The treatment denotes: around 19 received Ad26.COV2.S at low or high dose, single or two shots; a few received placebo; per-sample allocation not given. Specimens were obtained on day 63 following the first vaccine or placebo injection. Measured with immunoSEQ multiplex PCR; TCRdb has only the in-frame clones, and not every one. The sample lists 300,000 to 400,000 clones; 86% were seen once. The specimen comprised peripheral blood, sampled in a trial of Ad26.COV2.S vaccine versus placebo. All receptors come from a person between 18 and 60 years old who received the Ad26.COV2.S COVID-19 vaccine or a placebo.

V and J are TRBV5-1 and TRBJ2-1; 8 nucleotides agree with TRBD1. This CDR3 is 17 amino acids long. From germline, CDR1 is SGHRS and CDR2 YFSETQ. J lost 0 bases, V lost 4 bases, and 9 bases had no gene match. The DNA for the CDR3 is TGCGCCAGCAGCCCAGACAGGGGCCCCACCTCCTACAATGAGCAGTTCTTC. This sequence encodes CASSPDRGPTSYNEQFF. Filled out from reference TRBV5-1 and TRBJ2-1, the complete variable domain reads KAGVTQTPRYLIKTRGQQVTLSCSPISGHRSVSWYQQTPGQGLQFLFEYFSETQRNKGNFPGRFSGRQFSNSRSEMNVSTLELGDSALYLCASSPDRGPTSYNEQFFGPGTRLTVL.

This clone occurred once. This chain links TRBV7-3 with TRBJ2-3, with TRBD2 identical over 7 bases. The germline V gene encodes CDR1 SGHTA and CDR2 FQGTGA. There are 15 residues in the CDR3. V lost 3 bases to trimming and J lost 1 base; unmatched junction nucleotides: 4. The CDR3 coding sequence is TGTGCCAGCAGCTTCGGGGCGGGGGGCACAGATACGCAGTATTTT. Residues: CASSFGAGGTDTQYF.

The CDR3 DNA reads TGTGCCAGCAGTCGAGGACAGCCAACAAATACTTTCTTT. Its protein is CASSRGQPTNTFF. This chain connects TRBV12-3 or TRBV12-4 to TRBJ1-1, with D perhaps matching TRBD1 (6 bases). CDR3 length: 13 amino acids. V dropped 5 bases and J dropped 12 bases, with 19 bases sitting between them.

CDR3 sequence (DNA): TGTGCCAGCAGCCCCCCTCTAAGACACCGGAACACCGGGGAGCTGTTTTTT. This translates into CASSPPLRHRNTGELFF. The rearrangement uses TRBV13 and TRBJ2-2; the D is unclear. Germline V lookup: CDR1 PRHDT, CDR2 FYEKMQ (reference sequence). Trimming stripped 5 bases from V and 1 base from J, with 17 bases between. The CDR3 length is 17 residues.

The genes are TRBV6-5 and TRBJ1-4, with no clear D. V lost 7 bases and J 10 bases, leaving 19 bases between the germline ends. The CDR3 contains 14 residues. Germline V gives CDR1 MNHEY, CDR2 SVGAGI. DNA of the CDR3: TGTGCCAGCACCCCGGGCAGCACGAACGGAAAACTGTTTTTT. This gives the protein CASTPGSTNGKLFF.